This T cell receptor beta chain was found in a study of regulatory T cells in long-lasting Graves disease (dated by TCRdb to the early 2020s). Turning to the overall study: Persistent Graves' disease meant more than 5 years of antithyroid drug treatment with TSH receptor autoantibodies that stayed positive. Persistent Graves' disease patients were compared with newly diagnosed Graves' disease patients by peripheral blood TCR sequencing and RNA sequencing. The study took place in China and was registered as a clinical trial. A total of about 33 samples underwent TCR sequencing, from about 13 patients with persistent Graves' disease and some 20 patients with newly diagnosed Graves' disease. Antithyroid drugs had been taken for 8.5 to 11 years on average by persistent Graves' disease patients in the clinical cohort.

The protocol used for the library was multiplex PCR. The instrument given in TCRdb is Illumina HiSeq 4000. TCR beta libraries were built with iRepertoire HTBI primers and Arm-PCR amplification of CDR3 regions. PCR products were gel purified before sequencing. Turning to the authors' computational methods: A total of 62 TRBV and about 13 TRBJ segments were identified across samples and were used for gene usage analysis of CDR3 amino acid clonotypes. Filtered high-quality paired reads were merged into contigs using COPE and FqMerger. BLAST was used to align contigs to the IMGT TRBV, TRBD and TRBJ reference genes, and CDR3 was defined following IMGT. Clonotypes above 0.1% frequency were classified as highly expanded clones. Shannon entropy served as the measure of repertoire diversity, while the Gini coefficient captured V-J evenness. Public clonotypes were defined as clonotypes shared by more than one individual. TCRdb reran the public reads through fastp at Q25 and MiXCR, keeping productive beta chains. When rows share a CDR3 protein, they turn into one entry using the most common DNA and genes. In this record, the V and J calls reflect TCRdb's handling and not the investigators' own analysis. Present in this sample are around 400,000 distinct CDR3 sequences, roughly 23% of which were seen just once. Around 30% of the sample comes from the top ten.

What this sample's time point label stands for: persistent/refractory GD, antithyroid drugs over 5 years with positive TRAb. RNA was extracted from PBMCs in TRIzol for both TCR sequencing and RNA sequencing. Graves' disease was diagnosed according to American Thyroid Association guidelines. Patients for the study were recruited at an endocrinology department in Xi'an, China. From each patient, about 8.9 milliliters of peripheral blood was collected into an EDTA anticoagulant tube. Ficoll Paque Plus density gradient separation was used to isolate PBMCs, and no further T cell sorting was done. An Agilent 2100 Bioanalyzer and agarose gel were used to check RNA quality, and a NanoDrop 2000 was used to measure RNA concentration. In the case of this clonotype: The antigen it recognizes is unknown. Per-nucleotide qualities are absent, and no much larger clonotype sits a single base away.

Looking up the germline V gene yields CDR1 MDHEN and CDR2 SYDVKM. Spanning cysteine to phenylalanine, the CDR3 consists of 13 amino acids. CDR3 DNA only is kept here, 39 bases in frame from base 1. V drops 8 bases and J drops 2 bases, leaving 11 bases in between. The paper's findings and limits, for the study overall: The authors noted that the small sample size was a limitation that may lower accuracy. TRBV28, TRBJ1-2 and TRBJ2-5 were preferentially used in persistent disease, while TRBV20-1 and TRBJ2-1 were favored in newly diagnosed disease. Sequencing and analysis were limited to the TCR beta chain. Patients with persistent disease shared more public clonotypes (around 2,500) than newly diagnosed patients did (about 1,000). The study examined only peripheral blood because the primary lesion, thyroid tissue, could not be accessed. Lower TCR Shannon entropy and fewer highly expanded clones were observed in persistent Graves' disease patients than in newly diagnosed patients, which suggested clonal expansion.

The receptor chain draws on TRBV28 and TRBJ2-3; the D gene cannot be resolved reliably. The sequence was collected from a woman aged 40 to 55 with Graves disease. Donor details come from another sample of the same person, matched by shared clones. The sample consisted of peripheral blood mononuclear cells (PBMCs), taken when the disease was refractory, from a patient treated with antithyroid drugs. The CDR3 here reads CASRSSDTDTQYF. The DNA is as follows: TGTGCCAGCCGATCTTCTGACACAGATACGCAGTATTTT.